A single sample is the source of the 23 T cell receptor beta chains below, sequenced in a study of blood T cell repertoires in COVID-19. TCRdb keeps only in-frame clones here, not all; method: immunoSEQ multiplex PCR. This sample has tens of thousands of clones, with 82% found just once. Sequencing was performed on peripheral blood. These receptors were taken from a woman aged 60-70 years with acute or convalescent COVID-19.

V and J are TRBV7-3 and TRBJ2-5, with 9 bases identical to TRBD1. The junction had 6 bases not matched to a gene; V was cut back by 5 bases and J by 2 bases. Germline V gives CDR1 SGHTA, CDR2 FQGTGA. This CDR3 contains 15 residues. The chain's CDR3 is CASSHRGRGQETQYF. DNA for the CDR3: TGTGCCAGCAGCCACAGGGGGCGCGGACAAGAGACCCAGTACTTC.

The CDR3 DNA follows: TGCGCCAGCAGCCAAGATTTCGGGGGGGGCTACACCTTC. As protein: CASSQDFGGGYTF. The chain combines TRBV4-1 with TRBJ1-2, with D tentatively TRBD1 (5 bases). Trimming removed 0 bases from V and 8 bases from J, with 10 bases in between. Germline lookup yields CDR1 MGHRA and CDR2 YSYEKL. This CDR3 contains 13 residues.

The chain is built from TRBV10-3 and TRBJ1-5, with TRBD1 matching 8 bases. Germline CDR1 reads ENHRY; CDR2 reads SYGVKD. The trim removed 4 bases at V and 7 bases at J, leaving 0 bases unmatched. CDR3 length equals 12 residues. This CDR3 reads CAISGQGQPQHF. The CDR3 DNA follows: TGTGCCATCAGTGGACAGGGGCAGCCCCAGCATTTT.

The rearrangement joins TRBV10-2 to TRBJ2-1, with 13 bases aligning to TRBD2. The CDR3 extends over 14 amino acids. Germline lookup yields CDR1 WSHSY and CDR2 SAAADI. The V and J ends lost 10 bases and 9 bases, in that order; junction bases with no gene match: 9. The CDR3 is CATTTSGRKGEQFF. The DNA of the CDR3 is TGCGCCACCACGACTAGCGGGAGGAAGGGTGAGCAGTTCTTC.

This chain joins TRBV5-4 and TRBJ1-6, with TRBD1 matching over 8 bases. The CDR3 extends over 16 amino acids. Looked up from germline, CDR1 is SGHNT and CDR2 is YYREEE (reference sequence). Trimming removed 3 bases from V and 6 bases from J; junction bases left unmatched: 8. The DNA for the CDR3 is TGTGCCAGCAGCTGGACCCAGGACAGGGCTAATTCACCCCTCCACTTT. Translated, it gives CASSWTQDRANSPLHF.

The J gene is TRBJ1-5, the V gene TRBV9, with TRBD1 matching over 7 bases. There are 16 residues in the CDR3. Germline V lookup: CDR1 SGDLS, CDR2 YYNGEE. V trimming: 4 bases; J trimming: 5 bases; junction bases outside the gene matches: 12. The CDR3 spells CASSPQGTAFDQPQHF. CDR3 bases: TGTGCCAGCAGCCCCCAAGGGACAGCGTTTGATCAGCCCCAGCATTTT.

The rearrangement uses TRBV7-2 and TRBJ1-2; no clear D gene. With 5 bases removed from V and 6 bases from J, the gap between germline ends came to 13 bases. Germline V gives CDR1 SGHTA, CDR2 FQGNSA. The CDR3 is 13 residues long. In DNA form, the CDR3 reads TGTGCCAGCAGCCGGGGAGTAGTTGATGGCTACACCTTC. Encoded protein: CASSRGVVDGYTF.

This clone was picked up one time. The chain employs TRBV5-1 and TRBJ1-1; 10 bases map to TRBD1. V shed 4 bases, J shed 5 bases, and the junction held 8 bases outside the gene matches. CDR1 and CDR2 (germline): SGHRS, YFSETQ. CDR3 length equals 15 residues. This CDR3 is CASSLRTGGGTEAFF. DNA of the CDR3: TGCGCCAGCAGCCTTAGGACAGGGGGTGGTACTGAAGCTTTCTTT.

The chain recombines TRBV19 with TRBJ1-6, with D perhaps matching TRBD1 (6 bases). Trimming took off 7 bases at V and 14 bases at J, with 27 bases between the two ends. The CDR3 length is 16 residues. From germline, CDR1 is LNHDA and CDR2 SQIVND (reference sequence). CDR3 protein: CASKAGASGDRFTLHF. In DNA, the CDR3 is TGTGCCAGTAAGGCAGGGGCATCTGGAGACCGATTCACCCTCCACTTT.

V is TRBV5-6 and J is TRBJ1-2; TRBD1 matches 10 bases. Germline CDR1 SGHDT, CDR2 YYEEEE. CDR3 length: 13 amino acids. The trim removed 4 bases at V and 7 bases at J, leaving 4 bases unmatched. CDR3 in DNA: TGTGCCAGCAGCCGACAGGGGGCGTTTGGCTACACCTTC. It encodes CASSRQGAFGYTF.

The chain uses TRBV7-8 and TRBJ2-7; D is unresolved. CDR1 and CDR2 from the germline V gene are SGHVS and FQNEAQ. V was clipped by 4 bases and J by 4 bases, with 17 bases between them. CDR3 size: 15 residues. The DNA of the CDR3 is TGTGCCAGCAGCTCCAACCCAACAGTCTATTACGAGCAGTACTTC. Translated: CASSSNPTVYYEQYF. The full variable domain, completed using reference TRBV7-8 and TRBJ2-7, is GAGVSQSPRYKVAKRGQDVALRCDPISGHVSLFWYQQALGQGPEFLTYFQNEAQLDKSGLPSDRFFAERPEGSVSTLKIQRTQQEDSAVYLCASSSNPTVYYEQYFGPGTRLTVT.

This sequence joins TRBV7-2 and TRBJ1-2; unclear D gene. The CDR3 length is 15 residues. The ends were cut back, 5 bases at V and 5 bases at J, with 18 bases in the middle. CDR1 is SGHTA, CDR2 FQGNSA, per germline. CDR3 sequence: CASSPLPGSSYGYTF. The CDR3 bases are TGTGCCAGCAGCCCCCTTCCGGGATCCTCTTATGGCTACACCTTC.

The CDR3 spells CASSPLSRATDYEQYF. In DNA, the CDR3 is TGTGCCAGCTCACCACTCTCCAGGGCGACCGACTACGAGCAGTACTTC. This chain connects TRBV18 to TRBJ2-7, with D tentatively TRBD1 (5 bases). CDR1 is KGHSH, CDR2 LQKENI, per germline. Trimming took 1 base from V and 3 from J, leaving 16 bases between them. The CDR3 is 16 amino acids.

The chain is built from TRBV6-6 and TRBJ2-1; tentatively, D is TRBD2 (6 bases). With 0 bases removed from V and 3 bases from J, the gap between germline ends came to 12 bases. The length of the CDR3 is 16 residues. Germline V CDR1 and CDR2: MNHNY, SVGAGI (reference sequence). The CDR3 DNA sequence: TGTGCCAGCAGTTACTCGCGGGACCCCCTCTACAATGAGCAGTTCTTC. Translating it yields CASSYSRDPLYNEQFF.

This sequence joins TRBV19 and TRBJ1-5; D uncertain. V was shortened by 7 bases and J by 2 bases, with 15 bases between the two germline ends. The CDR3 length is 15 residues. Germline V gives CDR1 LNHDA, CDR2 SQIVND (reference sequence). The CDR3 coding sequence is TGTGCCAGTACCTCCGACACGACCCGCAATCAGCCCCAGCATTTT. It specifies CASTSDTTRNQPQHF.

The V call is TRBV15, the J call TRBJ2-7, with D possibly matching TRBD1 (6 bases). The V and J ends lost 0 bases and 6 bases respectively, with 6 bases between them. Germline values: CDR1 LNHNV, CDR2 YYDKDF (reference sequence). The CDR3 is 12 residues long. CDR3 loop: CATSREGGEQYF. The CDR3 DNA follows: TGTGCCACCAGCAGAGAAGGGGGCGAGCAGTACTTC.

This chain uses TRBV6-5 with TRBJ1-2; 12 bases are a match to TRBD1. Germline V gene data show CDR1 as MNHEY and CDR2 as SVGAGI. The J segment lost 4 bases and the V segment lost 4 bases, leaving 4 bases of the junction unmatched. The CDR3 has 15 amino acids. CDR3 region: CASSSGTGGFYGYTF. Here the CDR3 DNA reads TGTGCCAGCAGTTCCGGGACAGGGGGCTTCTATGGCTACACCTTC.

In the case of this clone: This specimen includes other DNA sequences encoding the same CDR3. The chain has TRBV5-1 and TRBJ2-7; D is perhaps TRBD1 (5 bases). This CDR3 is 13 amino acids long. Per the germline V gene, CDR1 is SGHRS and CDR2 is YFSETQ. Trimming took 3 bases from V and 2 from J, leaving 9 bases between them. The CDR3 spells CASSYPGTYEQYF. The CDR3 region has the DNA TGCGCCAGCAGCTATCCAGGGACCTACGAGCAGTACTTC.

V is TRBV5-1 and J is TRBJ1-6; TRBD1 aligns across 8 bases. This CDR3 region has 17 residues. V lost 0 bases and J lost 5; bases outside the gene matches: 7. Germline V lookup: CDR1 SGHRS, CDR2 YFSETQ. The CDR3, as DNA: TGCGCCAGCAGCTTGGACCCGACAGGGGCTAATAATTCACCCCTCCACTTT. Translating it yields CASSLDPTGANNSPLHF.

The V gene is TRBV30, the J gene TRBJ2-7; 7 bases map to TRBD2. There are 13 residues in the CDR3. The germline gives CDR1 GTSNPN, CDR2 SVGIG (reference sequence). V dropped 1 base and J dropped 5; count of bases not matched to a gene: 5. CDR3 DNA: TGTGCCTGGAGTGACGGACTAGTCCACGAGCAGTACTTC. Its protein is CAWSDGLVHEQYF.

This clone was seen just once. The CDR3 DNA reads TGTGCCAGCAGCCGCTTACAGTCGGACTCCTACGAGCAGTACTTC. It yields the protein CASSRLQSDSYEQYF. This chain uses TRBV11-2 with TRBJ2-7; the D is unclear. Trimming left V 5 bases short and J 0 bases short, with 14 bases between. Germline V gene sequence: CDR1 SGHAT, CDR2 FQNNGV. CDR3 length equals 15 residues.

The chain is built from TRBV28 and TRBJ1-1, with TRBD1 matching 9 bases. The CDR3 consists of 13 residues. Germline loops: CDR1 MDHEN, CDR2 SYDVKM. Trimming removed 5 bases from V and 8 bases from J; junction bases left unmatched: 6. This CDR3 is CASSPNRGLEAFF. Written as DNA, the CDR3 is TGTGCCAGCAGTCCCAACAGGGGGCTCGAAGCTTTCTTT.

The CDR3 is CASSQGGGRMPQHF. CDR3 DNA: TGTGCCAGCAGCCAAGGGGGGGGAAGGATGCCCCAGCATTTT. The chain joins TRBV3-1 (or the pseudogene TRBV3-2) to TRBJ1-5; tentatively, D is TRBD1 (5 bases). The CDR3 is 14 amino acids. Looked up from germline, CDR1 is LGHDT and CDR2 is YNNKEL (reference sequence). V lost 1 base, J lost 9 bases, and 13 bases lay in between.